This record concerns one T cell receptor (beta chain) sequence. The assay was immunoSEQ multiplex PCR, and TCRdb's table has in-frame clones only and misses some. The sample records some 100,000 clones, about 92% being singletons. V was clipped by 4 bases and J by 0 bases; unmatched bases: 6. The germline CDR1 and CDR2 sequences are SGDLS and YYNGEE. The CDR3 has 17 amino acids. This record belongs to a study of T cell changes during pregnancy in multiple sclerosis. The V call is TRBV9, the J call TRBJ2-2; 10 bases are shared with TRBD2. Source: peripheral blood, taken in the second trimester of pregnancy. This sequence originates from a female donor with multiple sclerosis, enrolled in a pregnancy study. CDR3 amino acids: CASSPSLAGANTGELFF. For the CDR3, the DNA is TGTGCCAGCAGCCCCTCCCTAGCGGGGGCGAACACCGGGGAGCTGTTTTTT.